The clone carrying this TCR beta chain was counted between two and nine times. This sample stems from a study of blood T cells in healthy people across ages. V shed 5 bases and J shed 4 bases, with 21 bases lying between them. Germline lookup yields CDR1 MRHNA and CDR2 SNTAGT. The CDR3 totals 18 residues. The authors ran a second PCR of roughly 6 to 12 cycles using a sample-barcoded 5' primer and a J-beta primer mix. TCRdb re-called the 5' RACE reads through MiXCR, storing one row per CDR3 protein. This sample has roughly 2 million distinct CDR3 sequences, with 40% to 55% found just once. The chain is built from TRBV6-4 and TRBJ2-6; D is possibly TRBD2 (6 bases). Sequenced sample: blood. The sequence was collected from a woman aged 40 to 50 in good health. The CDR3 nucleotides read TGTGCCAGCAGTCCCTTTGGGGGGACGACGGTCGGGGCCAACGTCCTGACTTTC. Its translation is CASSPFGGTTVGANVLTF.